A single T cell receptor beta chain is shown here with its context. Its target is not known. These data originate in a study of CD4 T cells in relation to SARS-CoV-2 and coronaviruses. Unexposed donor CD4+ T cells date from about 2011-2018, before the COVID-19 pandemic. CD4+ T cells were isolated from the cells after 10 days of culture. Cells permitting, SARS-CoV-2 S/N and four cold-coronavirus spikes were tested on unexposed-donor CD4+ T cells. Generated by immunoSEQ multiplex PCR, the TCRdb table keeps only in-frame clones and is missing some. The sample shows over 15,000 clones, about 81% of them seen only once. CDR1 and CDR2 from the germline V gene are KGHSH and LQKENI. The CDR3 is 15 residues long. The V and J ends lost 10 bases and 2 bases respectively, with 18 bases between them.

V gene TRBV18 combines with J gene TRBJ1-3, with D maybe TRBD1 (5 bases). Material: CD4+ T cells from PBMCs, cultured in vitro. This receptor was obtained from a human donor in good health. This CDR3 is CATVGDGDPGNTIYF. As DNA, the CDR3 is TGTGCCACCGTCGGGGACGGGGACCCTGGAAACACCATATATTTT.